What follows describes a single T cell receptor beta chain. Its specificity is not known. In the PCR, 60 Vbeta and 13 Jbeta primers were used. The data were produced by immunoSEQ multiplex PCR, yet TCRdb's version contains in-frame clones alone and is incomplete. The sample data list 25,000 to 35,000 clones. The data are from a study of cytomegalovirus exposure and HLA in healthy donors. Study results and caveats: Follow-up analysis later connected one missense variant in DCLRE1C with trimming of TCR beta V- and J-genes. The authors listed about 170 TCR beta chains as cytomegalovirus-associated.

Germline CDR1 is MGHDK and CDR2 is SYGVNS. The CDR3 consists of 14 residues. V was clipped by 4 bases and J by 2 bases; unmatched bases: 1. Every donor was a healthy person donating bone marrow. The source is a woman aged 40 to 49 in good health and CMV-seropositive. The chain links TRBV25-1 to TRBJ1-3, with TRBD1 identical over 8 bases. The specimen was PBMCs. For the CDR3, the DNA is TGTGCCAGCAGTGGGACAGGGACTGGAAACACCATATATTTT. It encodes CASSGTGTGNTIYF.